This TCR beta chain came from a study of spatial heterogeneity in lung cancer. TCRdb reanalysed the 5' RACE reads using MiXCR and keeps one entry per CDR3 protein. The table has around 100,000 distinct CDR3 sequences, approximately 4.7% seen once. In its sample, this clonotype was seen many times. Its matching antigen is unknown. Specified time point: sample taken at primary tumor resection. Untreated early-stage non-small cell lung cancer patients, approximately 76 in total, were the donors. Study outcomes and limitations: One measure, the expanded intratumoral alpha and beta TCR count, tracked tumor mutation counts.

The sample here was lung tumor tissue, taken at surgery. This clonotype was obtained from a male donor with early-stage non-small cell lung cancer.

The CDR3 nucleotides are TGTGCCAGCAGCCCACCGACTAGCGGGGGATACAATGAGCAGTTCTTC. Translated, it gives CASSPPTSGGYNEQFF. V is TRBV5-5 and J is TRBJ2-1, with TRBD2 identical over 12 bases. Germline CDR1 and CDR2: SGHKS and YYEKEE (reference sequence). The CDR3 runs 16 residues. Trimming at V came to 4 bases and at J to 4 bases, leaving 6 bases not matched to a gene.